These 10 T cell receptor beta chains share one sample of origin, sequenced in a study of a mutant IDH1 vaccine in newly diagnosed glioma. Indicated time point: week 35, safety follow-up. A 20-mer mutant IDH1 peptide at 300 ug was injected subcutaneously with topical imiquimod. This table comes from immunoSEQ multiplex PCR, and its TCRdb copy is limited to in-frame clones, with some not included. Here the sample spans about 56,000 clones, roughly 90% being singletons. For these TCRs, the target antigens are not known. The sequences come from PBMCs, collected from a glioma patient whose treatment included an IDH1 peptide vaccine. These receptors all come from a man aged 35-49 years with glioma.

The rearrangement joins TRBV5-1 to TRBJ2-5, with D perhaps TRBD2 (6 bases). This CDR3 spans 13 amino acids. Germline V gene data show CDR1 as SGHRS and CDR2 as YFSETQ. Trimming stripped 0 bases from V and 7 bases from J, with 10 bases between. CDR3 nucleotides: TGCGCCAGCAGCTTGGCCCCCGGGGGGACCCAGTACTTC. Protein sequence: CASSLAPGGTQYF.

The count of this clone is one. CDR3 loop: CASSPTVARGQFF. CDR3 DNA: TGTGCCAGCAGTCCCACCGTCGCGCGGGGGCAGTTCTTC. The chain joins TRBV28 to TRBJ2-1; TRBD2 is a possible D gene (6 bases). CDR3 length equals 13 residues. Germline V gene sequence: CDR1 MDHEN, CDR2 SYDVKM. Between the trimmed V and J ends, which lost 5 bases and 12 bases, there was a span of 17 bases.

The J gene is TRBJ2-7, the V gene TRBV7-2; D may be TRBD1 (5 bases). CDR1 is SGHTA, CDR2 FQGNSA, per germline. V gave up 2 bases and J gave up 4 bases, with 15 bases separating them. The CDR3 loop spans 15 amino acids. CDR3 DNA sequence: TGTGCCAGCAGCTTATTGACAGACATGACATACGAGCAGTACTTC. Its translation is CASSLLTDMTYEQYF. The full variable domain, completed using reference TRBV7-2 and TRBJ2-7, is GAGVSQSPSNKVTEKGKDVELRCDPISGHTALYWYRQSLGQGLEFLIYFQGNSAPDKSGLPSDRFSAERTGGSVSTLTIQRTQQEDSAVYLCASSLLTDMTYEQYFGPGTRLTVT.

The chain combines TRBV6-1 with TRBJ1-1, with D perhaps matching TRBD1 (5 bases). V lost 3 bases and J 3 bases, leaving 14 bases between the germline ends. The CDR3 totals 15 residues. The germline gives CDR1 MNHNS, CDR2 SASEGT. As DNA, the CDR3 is TGTGCCAGCAGTGAGCCACGGCAGGGTTACACTGAAGCTTTCTTT. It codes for CASSEPRQGYTEAFF.

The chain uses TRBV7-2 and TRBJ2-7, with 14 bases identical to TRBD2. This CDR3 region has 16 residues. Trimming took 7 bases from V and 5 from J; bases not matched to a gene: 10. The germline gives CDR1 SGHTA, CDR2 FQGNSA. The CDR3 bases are TGTGCCAGCACCTTCAGACTAGCGGGAGGGAGACACGAGCAGTACTTC. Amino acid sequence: CASTFRLAGGRHEQYF. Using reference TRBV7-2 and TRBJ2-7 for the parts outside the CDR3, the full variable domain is GAGVSQSPSNKVTEKGKDVELRCDPISGHTALYWYRQSLGQGLEFLIYFQGNSAPDKSGLPSDRFSAERTGGSVSTLTIQRTQQEDSAVYLCASTFRLAGGRHEQYFGPGTRLTVT.

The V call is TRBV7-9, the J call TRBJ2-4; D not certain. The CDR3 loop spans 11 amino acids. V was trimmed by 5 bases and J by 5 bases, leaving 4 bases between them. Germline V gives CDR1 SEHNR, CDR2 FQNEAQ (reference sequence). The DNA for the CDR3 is TGTGCCAGCAGCCCCGAAAACATTCAGTACTTC. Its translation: CASSPENIQYF.

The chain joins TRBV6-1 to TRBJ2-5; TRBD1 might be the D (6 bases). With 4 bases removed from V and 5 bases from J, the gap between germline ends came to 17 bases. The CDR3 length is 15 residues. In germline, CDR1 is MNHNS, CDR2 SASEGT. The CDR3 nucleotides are TGTGCCAGCAGTGCCGAAGGGACACCCCGGGAGACCCAGTACTTC. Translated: CASSAEGTPRETQYF.

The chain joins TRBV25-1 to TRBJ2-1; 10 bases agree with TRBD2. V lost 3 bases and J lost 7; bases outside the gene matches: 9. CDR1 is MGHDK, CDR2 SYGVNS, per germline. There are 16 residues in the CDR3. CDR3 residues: CASSDPGLAKLNEQFF. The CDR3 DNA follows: TGTGCCAGCAGTGACCCGGGACTAGCGAAGCTGAATGAGCAGTTCTTC.

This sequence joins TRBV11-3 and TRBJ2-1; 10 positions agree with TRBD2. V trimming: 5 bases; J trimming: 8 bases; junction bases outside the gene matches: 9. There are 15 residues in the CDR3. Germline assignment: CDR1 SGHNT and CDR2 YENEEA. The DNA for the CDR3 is TGTGCCAGCAGCCCACAGCGGGAGGGCTTAGATGAGCAGTTCTTC. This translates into CASSPQREGLDEQFF. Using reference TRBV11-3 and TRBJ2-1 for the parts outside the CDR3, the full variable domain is EAGVVQSPRYKIIEKKQPVAFWCNPISGHNTLYWYLQNLGQGPELLIRYENEEAVDDSQLPKDRFSAERLKGVDSTLKIQPAELGDSAVYLCASSPQREGLDEQFFGPGTRLTVL.

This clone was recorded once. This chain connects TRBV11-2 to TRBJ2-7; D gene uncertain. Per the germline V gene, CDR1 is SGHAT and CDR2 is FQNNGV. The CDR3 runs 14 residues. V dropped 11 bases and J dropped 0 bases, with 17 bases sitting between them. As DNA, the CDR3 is TGTGCCTCCATAAGAGATTTAAGCTCCTACGAGCAGTACTTC. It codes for CASIRDLSSYEQYF.